This TCR beta chain was recorded in a study of cytomegalovirus exposure and HLA in healthy donors. Study at large: A prior analysis found 117 million unique TCR beta sequences from 150 million to 200 million T cells.

Though probably carrying unrecorded immune exposures, donors were nominally healthy at sampling. PCR amplification relied on 60 Vbeta primers (plus 13 Jbeta primers). The repertoire was sequenced with immunoSEQ multiplex PCR; TCRdb's copy has only in-frame clones and lacks some. The sample consists of some 150,000 clones, around three quarters of them appearing once. The TCR originated in a middle-aged man in good health and CMV-seronegative. The sample comprised PBMCs.

The DNA for the CDR3 is TGTGCCAGCAGCGTAGCTGCGGTCTCCATATCCGATACGCAGTATTTT. Residues: CASSVAAVSISDTQYF. This chain uses TRBV9 with TRBJ2-3, with unresolved D. CDR1 and CDR2 from the germline V gene are SGDLS and YYNGEE. Trimming took 0 bases from V and 6 from J, leaving 17 bases between them. The CDR3 covers 16 residues.